Presented here are 10 T cell receptor beta chains from one specimen sequenced in a study of OX40 agonist ivuxolimab in advanced cancers. Libraries were prepared by immunoSEQ multiplex PCR; TCRdb keeps only in-frame clonotypes and omits some of them. The sample yields over 55,000 clones, 65% to 85% seen once. The sequencing used CD4+ or CD8+ T cells sorted from blood, collected in a trial of the OX40 agonist ivuxolimab. These receptors were obtained from an adult with an advanced solid tumor such as melanoma, head and neck, liver or kidney cancer.

Only a few counts were recorded for this clone. This chain joins TRBV18 and TRBJ2-1; 11 bases match TRBD2. In germline, CDR1 is KGHSH, CDR2 LQKENI. Trimming at V came to 3 bases and at J to 8 bases, leaving 3 bases not matched to a gene. The length of the CDR3 is 14 residues. CDR3 DNA sequence: TGTGCCAGCTCACCGACTAGCGGGACTGATGAGCAGTTCTTC. It is translated as CASSPTSGTDEQFF.

CDR3 region: CASSMDGTYTYEQYF. As DNA, the CDR3 is TGTGCCAGTAGTATGGACGGGACCTACACCTACGAGCAGTACTTC. The gene calls are TRBV19 and TRBJ2-5; D may correspond to TRBD1 or TRBD2 (5 bases each). The end of the DNA is better explained by TRBJ2-7, so the J call may be wrong. The CDR3 length is 15 residues. The germline gives CDR1 LNHDA, CDR2 SQIVND (reference sequence).

This chain uses TRBV11-2 with TRBJ1-1; a weak D match, TRBD1 (5 bases). With 4 bases removed from V and 4 bases from J, the gap between germline ends came to 22 bases. The CDR3 contains 17 residues. Looked up from germline, CDR1 is SGHAT and CDR2 is FQNNGV. The CDR3 sequence is CASSSSDREYWSTEAFF. The DNA for the CDR3 is TGTGCCAGCAGCTCATCCGACAGAGAGTACTGGAGCACTGAAGCTTTCTTT.

The chain links TRBV19 to TRBJ1-4; D unresolved. Germline lookup yields CDR1 LNHDA and CDR2 SQIVND (reference sequence). This CDR3 spans 16 amino acids. V gave up 10 bases and J gave up 3 bases, with 21 bases separating them. CDR3 DNA: TGTGCCACCTCCCTCGCTGGGGTTTGGGCTAATGAAAAACTGTTTTTT. Translating it yields CATSLAGVWANEKLFF.

Only one count was recorded for this clone. The chain is built from TRBV5-4 and TRBJ2-7; TRBD2 is a possible D gene (6 bases). CDR3 size: 13 residues. Trimming cost V 0 bases and J 9 bases, with 13 bases left between them. Germline CDR1 SGHNT, CDR2 YYREEE (reference sequence). The CDR3 spells CASSLEGFGGQYV. CDR3 bases: TGTGCCAGCAGCTTGGAAGGGTTCGGGGGGCAGTACGTC.

The chain is built from TRBV19 and TRBJ2-2, with TRBD1 matching 8 bases. Germline V CDR1 and CDR2: LNHDA, SQIVND (reference sequence). Trimming took 8 bases from V and 3 from J; bases not matched to a gene: 8. The length of the CDR3 is 15 residues. The CDR3 loop is CASRIRGRDTGELFF. In nucleotides, the CDR3 is TGTGCCAGTCGAATCAGGGGGCGGGACACCGGGGAGCTGTTTTTT. Full variable domain (remainder filled in from reference TRBV19 and TRBJ2-2): DGGITQSPKYLFRKEGQNVTLSCEQNLNHDAMYWYRQDPGQGLRLIYYSQIVNDFQKGDIAEGYSVSREKKESFPLTVTSAQKNPTAFYLCASRIRGRDTGELFFGEGSRLTVL.

This clone was observed a single time. This chain uses TRBV7-2 with TRBJ2-1; 8 bases match TRBD2. CDR1 SGHTA and CDR2 FQGNSA come from the germline V gene. This CDR3 is built from 14 residues. Germline trimming cut 3 bases from V and 13 bases from J; bases unmatched to any gene: 11. This CDR3 reads CASSFATTSGEQFF. CDR3 coding DNA: TGTGCCAGCAGCTTCGCCACTACTAGCGGAGAACAGTTCTTC.

CDR3 sequence (DNA): TGTGCCAGCAGTTCCATGGAGAGGAACACTGAAGCTTTCTTT. It specifies CASSSMERNTEAFF. The V call is TRBV27, the J call TRBJ1-1; D is uncertain. The V and J ends lost 4 bases and 1 base respectively, with 10 bases between them. In germline, CDR1 is MNHEY, CDR2 SMNVEV (reference sequence). CDR3 length equals 14 residues.

The count of this clone is one. This sequence joins TRBV4-3 and TRBJ1-1; D unclear. Trimming pared 0 bases from V and 12 bases from J, leaving 17 bases between. From germline, CDR1 is LGHNA and CDR2 YSLEER. The CDR3 contains 14 residues. Written as DNA, the CDR3 is TGCGCCAGCAGCCAAGATGTCAGCGAACCGGTGACTTTCTTT. Translation gives CASSQDVSEPVTFF.

This rearrangement joins TRBV5-1 to TRBJ2-1; 7 bases are shared with TRBD1. This CDR3 region has 16 residues. The V segment lost 4 bases and the J segment 8 bases; nucleotides outside the gene matches: 15. The germline gives CDR1 SGHRS, CDR2 YFSETQ. As DNA, the CDR3 is TGCGCCAGCAGCCTCTCCTCAGGGGGTAGGATCCATGAGCAGTTCTTC. The encoded protein is CASSLSSGGRIHEQFF.